This paragraph covers one T cell receptor (beta chain) sequence. The method was immunoSEQ multiplex PCR; TCRdb's version includes in-frame clones alone and lacks a portion of them. The data show under 50,000 clones, with approximately 88% seen just once and around 1.2% held by the top ten. The data originate from a study of memory CD8 T cells in hepatitis C reinfection. At the level of the study: A couple of donors resolved primary infection, then developed chronic reinfection. A positive HCV RNA test after two negatives ≥60 days apart defined reinfection.

Germline V gene sequence: CDR1 SGDLS, CDR2 YYNGEE. The CDR3 length is 15 residues. The junction had 10 bases not matched to a gene; V was cut back by 3 bases and J by 5 bases. The time point here: peak reinfection, 3 to 8 weeks after reinfection detection. The sorted cells went straight to TCR sequencing with no prior in vitro expansion. This chain connects TRBV9 to TRBJ2-7, with 8 positions matching TRBD2. This sequence was found in a man younger than 35 with hepatitis C virus infection. The sample taken for sequencing was naive CD8+ T cells sorted from blood. The CDR3 DNA sequence: TGTGCCAGCAGCGCATCCGGGACTAGGTACGACGAGCAGTACGTC. Encoded protein: CASSASGTRYDEQYV.